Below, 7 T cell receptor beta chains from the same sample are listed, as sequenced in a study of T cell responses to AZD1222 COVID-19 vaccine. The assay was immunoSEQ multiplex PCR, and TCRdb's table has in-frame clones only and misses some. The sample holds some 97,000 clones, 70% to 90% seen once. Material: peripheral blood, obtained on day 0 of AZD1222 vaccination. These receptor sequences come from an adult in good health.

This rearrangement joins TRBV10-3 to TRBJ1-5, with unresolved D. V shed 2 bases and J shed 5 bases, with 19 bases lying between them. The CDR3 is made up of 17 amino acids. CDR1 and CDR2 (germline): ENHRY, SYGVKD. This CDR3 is CAISETVGQVPDQPQHF. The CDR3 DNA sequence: TGTGCCATCAGTGAGACTGTGGGTCAGGTTCCCGATCAGCCCCAGCATTTT.

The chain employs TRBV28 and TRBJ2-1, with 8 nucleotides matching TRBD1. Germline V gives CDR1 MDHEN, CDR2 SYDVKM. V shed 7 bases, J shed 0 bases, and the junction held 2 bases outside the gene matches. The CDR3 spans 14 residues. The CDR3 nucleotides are TGTGCCAGCATCAGGGGGCCCTCCTACAATGAGCAGTTCTTC. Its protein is CASIRGPSYNEQFF.

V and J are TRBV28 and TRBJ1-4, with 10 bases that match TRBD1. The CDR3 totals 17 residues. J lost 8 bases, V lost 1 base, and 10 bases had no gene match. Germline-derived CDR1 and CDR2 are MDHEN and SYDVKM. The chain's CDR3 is CASSLSRWGTGEEKLFF. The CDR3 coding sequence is TGTGCCAGCAGTTTATCTCGGTGGGGGACAGGGGAAGAAAAACTGTTTTTT.

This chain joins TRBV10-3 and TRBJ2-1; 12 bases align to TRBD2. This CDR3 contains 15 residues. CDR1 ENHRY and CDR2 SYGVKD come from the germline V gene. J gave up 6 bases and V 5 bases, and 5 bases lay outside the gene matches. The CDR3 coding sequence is TGTGCCATCAGTCTAGCGGGGGGGCCGGGCAATGAGCAGTTCTTC. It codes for CAISLAGGPGNEQFF.

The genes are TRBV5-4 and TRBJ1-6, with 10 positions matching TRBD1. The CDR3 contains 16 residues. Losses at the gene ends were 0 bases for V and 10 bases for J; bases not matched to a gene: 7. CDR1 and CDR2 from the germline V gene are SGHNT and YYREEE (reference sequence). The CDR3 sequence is CASSLEPDRGRSPLHF. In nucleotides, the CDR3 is TGTGCCAGCAGCTTGGAGCCTGACAGGGGGCGGTCACCCCTCCACTTT.

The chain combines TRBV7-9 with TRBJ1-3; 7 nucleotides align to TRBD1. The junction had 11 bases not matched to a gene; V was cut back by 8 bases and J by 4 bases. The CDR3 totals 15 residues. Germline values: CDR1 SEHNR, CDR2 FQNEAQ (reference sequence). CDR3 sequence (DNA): TGTGCCAGCCACTTACCGGGACAGCTCGGAAACACCATATATTTT. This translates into CASHLPGQLGNTIYF.

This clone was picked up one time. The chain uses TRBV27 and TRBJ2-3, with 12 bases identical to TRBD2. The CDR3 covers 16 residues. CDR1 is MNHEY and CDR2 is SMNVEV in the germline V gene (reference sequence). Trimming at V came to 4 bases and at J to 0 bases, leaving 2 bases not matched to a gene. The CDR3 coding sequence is TGTGCCAGCAGTTCCCTAGCGGGGGGGAGCACAGATACGCAGTATTTT. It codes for CASSSLAGGSTDTQYF.